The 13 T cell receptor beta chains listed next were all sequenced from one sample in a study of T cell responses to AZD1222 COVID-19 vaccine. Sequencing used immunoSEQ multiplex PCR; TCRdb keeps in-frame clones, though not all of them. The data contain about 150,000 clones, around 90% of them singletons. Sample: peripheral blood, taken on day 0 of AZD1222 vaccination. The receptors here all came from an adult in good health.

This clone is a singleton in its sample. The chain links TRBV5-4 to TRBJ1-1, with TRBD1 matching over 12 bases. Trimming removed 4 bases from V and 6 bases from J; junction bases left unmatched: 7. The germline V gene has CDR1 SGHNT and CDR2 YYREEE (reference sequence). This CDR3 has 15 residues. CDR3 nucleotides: TGTGCCAGCAGCGTCGGGACAGGGGGCCCCGCTGAAGCTTTCTTT. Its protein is CASSVGTGGPAEAFF.

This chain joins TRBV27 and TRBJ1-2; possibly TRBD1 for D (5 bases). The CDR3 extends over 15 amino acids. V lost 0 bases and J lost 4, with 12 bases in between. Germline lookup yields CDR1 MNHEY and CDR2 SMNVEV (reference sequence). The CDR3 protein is CASSLSGGGAYGYTF. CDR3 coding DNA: TGTGCCAGCAGTTTATCGGGCGGAGGGGCCTATGGCTACACCTTC.

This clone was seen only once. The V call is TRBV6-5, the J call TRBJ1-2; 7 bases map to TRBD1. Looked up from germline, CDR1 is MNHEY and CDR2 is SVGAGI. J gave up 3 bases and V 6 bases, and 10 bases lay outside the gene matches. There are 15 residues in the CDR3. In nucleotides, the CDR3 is TGTGCCAGCAGGCAGACAGGGAATATTGACTATGGCTACACCTTC. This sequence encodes CASRQTGNIDYGYTF.

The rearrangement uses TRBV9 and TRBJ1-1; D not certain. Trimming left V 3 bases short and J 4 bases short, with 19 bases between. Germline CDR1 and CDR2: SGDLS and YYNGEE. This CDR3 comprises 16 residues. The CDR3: CASSGGGVLGVTEAFF. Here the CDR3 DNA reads TGTGCCAGCAGCGGGGGTGGGGTTTTGGGTGTCACTGAAGCTTTCTTT.

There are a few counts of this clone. This CDR3 is CASTGIDAYEAFF. The CDR3 DNA reads as TGTGCCAGCACCGGAATAGACGCATATGAAGCTTTCTTT. The chain combines TRBV6-5 with TRBJ1-1; D gene uncertain. There are 13 residues in the CDR3. The V gene lost 7 bases and the J gene lost 7 bases, with 16 bases spanning the gap. Germline V gene lookup returns CDR1 MNHEY and CDR2 SVGAGI.

The CDR3 sequence is CASSLGYNSPLHF. The CDR3, as DNA: TGTGCCAGCAGCTTAGGGTATAATTCACCCCTCCACTTT. The rearrangement uses TRBV7-2 and TRBJ1-6; D is undetermined. Between the trimmed V and J ends, which lost 1 base and 4 bases, there was a span of 2 bases. This CDR3 comprises 13 residues. Germline values: CDR1 SGHTA, CDR2 FQGNSA.

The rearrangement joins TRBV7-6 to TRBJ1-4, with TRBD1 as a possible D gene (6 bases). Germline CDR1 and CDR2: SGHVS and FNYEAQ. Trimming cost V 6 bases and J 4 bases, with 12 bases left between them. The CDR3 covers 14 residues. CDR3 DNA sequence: TGTGCCAGCAGAGCAGGGGAGAGTAATGAAAAACTGTTTTTT. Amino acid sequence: CASRAGESNEKLFF.

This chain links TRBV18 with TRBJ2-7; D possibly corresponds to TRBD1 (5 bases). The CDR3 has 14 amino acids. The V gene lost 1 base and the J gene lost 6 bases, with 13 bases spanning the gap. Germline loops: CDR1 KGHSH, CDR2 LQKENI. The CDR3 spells CASSPLQGNSEQYF. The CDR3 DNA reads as TGTGCCAGCTCACCACTTCAGGGTAACTCCGAGCAGTACTTC.

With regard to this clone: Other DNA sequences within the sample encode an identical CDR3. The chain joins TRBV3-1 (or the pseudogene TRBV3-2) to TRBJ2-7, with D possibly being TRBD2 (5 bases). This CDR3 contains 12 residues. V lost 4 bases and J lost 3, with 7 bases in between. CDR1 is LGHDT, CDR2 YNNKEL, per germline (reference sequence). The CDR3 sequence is CASSRTYYEQYF. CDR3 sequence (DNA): TGTGCCAGCAGCCGGACTTACTACGAGCAGTACTTC.

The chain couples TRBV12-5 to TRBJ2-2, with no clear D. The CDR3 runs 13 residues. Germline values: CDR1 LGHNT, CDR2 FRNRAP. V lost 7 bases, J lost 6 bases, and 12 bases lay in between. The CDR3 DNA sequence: TGTGCTAGTGCGACGGAAAAGGCCGGGGAGCTGTTTTTT. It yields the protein CASATEKAGELFF. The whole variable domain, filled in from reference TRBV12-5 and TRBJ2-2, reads DARVTQTPRHKVTEMGQEVTMRCQPILGHNTVFWYRQTMMQGLELLAYFRNRAPLDDSGMPKDRFSAEMPDATLATLKIQPSEPRDSAVYFCASATEKAGELFFGEGSRLTVL.

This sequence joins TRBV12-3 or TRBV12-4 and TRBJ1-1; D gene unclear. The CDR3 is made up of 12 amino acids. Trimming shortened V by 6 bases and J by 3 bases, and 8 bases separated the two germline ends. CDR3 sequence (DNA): TGTGCCAGCAGCCTCACGTACACTGAAGCTTTCTTT. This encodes CASSLTYTEAFF.

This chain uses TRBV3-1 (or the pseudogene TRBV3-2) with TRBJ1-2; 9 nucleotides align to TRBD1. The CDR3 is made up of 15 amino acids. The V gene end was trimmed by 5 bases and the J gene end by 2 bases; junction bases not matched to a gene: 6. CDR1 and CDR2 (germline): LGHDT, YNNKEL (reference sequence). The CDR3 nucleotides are TGTGCCAGCAGCTTAGACAGGGGGTTGAACTATGGCTACACCTTC. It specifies CASSLDRGLNYGYTF.

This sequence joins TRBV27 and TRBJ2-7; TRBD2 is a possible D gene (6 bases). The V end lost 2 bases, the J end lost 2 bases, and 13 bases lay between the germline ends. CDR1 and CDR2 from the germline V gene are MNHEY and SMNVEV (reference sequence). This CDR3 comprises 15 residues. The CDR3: CASSLGRGGPYEQYF. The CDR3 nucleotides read TGTGCCAGCAGTTTAGGGCGGGGAGGACCCTACGAGCAGTACTTC.